This TCR beta chain is from a study of cytomegalovirus exposure and HLA in healthy donors. Study-wide context: Early released data comprised some 85 million unique TCRs from HLA-typed donors.

Primers included in the PCR were 60 Vbeta and 13 Jbeta primers. Measured with immunoSEQ multiplex PCR; TCRdb has only the in-frame clones, and not every one. The data hold 170,000 or so clones, with more than 65% observed a single time. With respect to this clone: Antigen specificity is unknown.

Trimming pared 2 bases from V and 5 bases from J, leaving 19 bases between. This CDR3 spans 16 amino acids. Germline V gene data show CDR1 as SGHRS and CDR2 as YFSETQ. Regarding the study as a whole: The only immune exposure information that was available was CMV serostatus. Per a later analysis, HLA-associated TCR beta chains showed more clonal expansion than other, equally common TCR beta chains. Among TCR beta chains, those listed as cytomegalovirus-associated numbered some 170.

This TCR was sampled from a woman in her twenties or thirties in good health and CMV-seronegative. The sample taken for sequencing was PBMCs. The chain employs TRBV5-1 and TRBJ2-5; tentative D call: TRBD2 (7 bases). As DNA, the CDR3 is TGCGCCAGCAGCTTCCTGGGTTCGGGGGGCGGGGAGACCCAGTACTTC. Amino acids: CASSFLGSGGGETQYF.